This T cell receptor (beta chain) was sequenced during a study of OX40 agonist ivuxolimab in advanced cancers. Study findings and constraints: Those patients achieving a partial response at 0.1-3.0 mg/kg showed among the lowest clonal expansion.

With regard to this clone: Its target is not known.

Clones were read by immunoSEQ multiplex PCR, and TCRdb kept only the in-frame ones, dropping some. The table has some 68,000 clones, about 89% seen once. This CDR3 comprises 15 residues. The V gene's germline CDR1 is SGHAT and CDR2 FQDESV (reference sequence). With 4 bases removed from V and 1 base from J, the gap between germline ends came to 10 bases. The sequencing used CD4+ or CD8+ T cells sorted from blood, collected in a trial of the OX40 agonist ivuxolimab. The chain employs TRBV11-1 and TRBJ1-4; the D gene is possibly TRBD1 (6 bases). This receptor was identified in an adult with an advanced solid tumor such as melanoma, head and neck, liver or kidney cancer. The CDR3 loop reads CASSSGGGTNEKLFF. The CDR3 DNA reads as TGTGCCAGCAGCTCCGGGGGCGGAACTAATGAAAAACTGTTTTTT.